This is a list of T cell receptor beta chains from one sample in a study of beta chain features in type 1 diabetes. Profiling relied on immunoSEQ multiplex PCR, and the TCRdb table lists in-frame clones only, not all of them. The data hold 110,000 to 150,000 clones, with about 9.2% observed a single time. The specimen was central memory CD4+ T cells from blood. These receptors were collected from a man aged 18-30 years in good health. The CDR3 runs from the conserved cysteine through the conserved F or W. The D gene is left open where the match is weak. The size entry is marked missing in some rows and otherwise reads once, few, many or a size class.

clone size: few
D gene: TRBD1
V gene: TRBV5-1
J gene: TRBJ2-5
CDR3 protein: CASSFGQGQETQYF
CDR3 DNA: TGCGCCAGCAGCTTCGGACAGGGCCAAGAGACCCAGTACTTC

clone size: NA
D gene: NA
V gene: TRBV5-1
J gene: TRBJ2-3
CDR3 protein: CASSWAQPTDTQYF
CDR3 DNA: TGCGCCAGCAGTTGGGCCCAACCCACAGATACGCAGTATTTT

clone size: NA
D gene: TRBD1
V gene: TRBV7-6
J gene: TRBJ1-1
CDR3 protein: CASSFRQGGTEAFF
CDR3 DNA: TGTGCCAGCAGCTTCAGACAGGGGGGAACTGAAGCTTTCTTT

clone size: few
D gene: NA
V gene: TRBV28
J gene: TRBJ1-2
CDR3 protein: CASSLAERYGYTF
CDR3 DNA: TGTGCCAGCAGTTTAGCAGAGCGGTATGGCTACACCTTC

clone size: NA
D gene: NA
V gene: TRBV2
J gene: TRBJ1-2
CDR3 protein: CASTADGYTF
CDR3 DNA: TGTGCCAGCACCGCGGATGGCTACACCTTC

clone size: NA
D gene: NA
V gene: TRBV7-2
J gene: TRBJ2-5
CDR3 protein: CASTASETQYF
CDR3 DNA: TGTGCCAGCACCGCGTCGGAGACCCAGTACTTC

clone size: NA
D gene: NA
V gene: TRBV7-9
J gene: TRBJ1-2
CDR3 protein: CASSATGINYGYTF
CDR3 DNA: TGTGCCAGCAGCGCGACAGGAATAAACTATGGCTACACCTTC

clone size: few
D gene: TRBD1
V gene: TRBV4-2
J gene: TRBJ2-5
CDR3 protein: CASSKDRSQETQYF
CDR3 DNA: TGTGCCAGCAGCAAGGACAGGTCCCAAGAGACCCAGTACTTC

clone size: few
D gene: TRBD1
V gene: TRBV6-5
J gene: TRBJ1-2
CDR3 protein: CASSTGTGYGYTF
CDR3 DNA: TGTGCCAGCAGTACCGGGACAGGGTATGGCTACACCTTC

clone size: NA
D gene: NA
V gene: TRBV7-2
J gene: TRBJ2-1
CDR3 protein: CASSSHMGRGEQFF
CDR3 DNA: TGTGCCAGCAGCTCCCACATGGGGCGGGGTGAGCAGTTCTTC

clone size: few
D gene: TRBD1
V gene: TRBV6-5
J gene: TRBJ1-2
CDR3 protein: CATADRDEGYTF
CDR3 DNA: TGTGCCACCGCCGACAGGGATGAGGGCTACACCTTC

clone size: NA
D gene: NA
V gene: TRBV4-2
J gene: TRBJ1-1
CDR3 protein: CASSSMNTEAFF
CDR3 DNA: TGTGCCAGCAGCAGCATGAACACTGAAGCTTTCTTT

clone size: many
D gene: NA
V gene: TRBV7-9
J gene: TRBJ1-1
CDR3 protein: CASSPHFLAFF
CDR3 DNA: TGTGCCAGCAGCCCCCATTTTTTAGCTTTCTTT

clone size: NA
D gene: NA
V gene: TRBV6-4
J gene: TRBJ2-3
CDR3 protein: CASSERLASDTQYF
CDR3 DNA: TGTGCCAGCAGTGAACGTCTAGCAAGTGATACGCAGTATTTT

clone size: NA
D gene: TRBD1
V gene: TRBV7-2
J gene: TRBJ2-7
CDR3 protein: CASSLGTGYEQYF
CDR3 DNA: TGTGCCAGCAGCTTAGGGACAGGCTACGAGCAGTACTTC

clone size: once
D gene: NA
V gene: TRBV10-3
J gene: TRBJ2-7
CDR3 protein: CAISGGGPGEQYF
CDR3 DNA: TGTGCCATCAGTGGAGGGGGACCGGGGGAGCAGTACTTC

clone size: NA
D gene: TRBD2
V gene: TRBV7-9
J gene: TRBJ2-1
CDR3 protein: CASSSSGGSNEQFF
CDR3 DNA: TGTGCCAGCAGTTCTAGCGGGGGATCAAATGAGCAGTTCTTC

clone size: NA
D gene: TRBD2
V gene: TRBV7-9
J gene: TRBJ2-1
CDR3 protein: CASSWTSGGSSYNEQFF
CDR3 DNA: TGTGCCAGCAGCTGGACTAGCGGGGGTAGCTCCTACAATGAGCAGTTCTTC

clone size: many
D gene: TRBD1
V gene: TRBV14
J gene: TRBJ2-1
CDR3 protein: CASSQAARKGGDEQFF
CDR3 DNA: TGTGCCAGCAGCCAAGCGGCGAGGAAAGGGGGCGATGAGCAGTTCTTC

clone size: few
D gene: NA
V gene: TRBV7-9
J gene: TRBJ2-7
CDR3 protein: CASSSSGIREQYF
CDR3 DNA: TGTGCCAGCAGCTCCTCGGGGATCAGGGAGCAGTACTTC

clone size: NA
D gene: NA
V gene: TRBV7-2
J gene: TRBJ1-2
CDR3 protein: CASALGKSNYGYTF
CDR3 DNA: TGTGCCAGCGCCCTCGGGAAGTCTAACTATGGCTACACCTTC

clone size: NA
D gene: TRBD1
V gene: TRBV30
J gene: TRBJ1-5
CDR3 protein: CAWSVTSGGSNQPQHF
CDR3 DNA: TGTGCCTGGAGTGTAACGTCAGGGGGAAGCAATCAGCCCCAGCATTTT

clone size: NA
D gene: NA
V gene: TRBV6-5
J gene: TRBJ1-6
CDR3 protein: CASSDSYNSPLHF
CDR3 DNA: TGTGCCAGCAGTGACAGCTATAATTCACCCCTCCACTTT

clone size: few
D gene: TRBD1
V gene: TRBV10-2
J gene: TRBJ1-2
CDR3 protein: CASSEVRGQSYGYTF
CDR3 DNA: TGCGCCAGCAGTGAGGTCAGGGGACAGAGCTATGGCTACACCTTC